These 23 T cell receptor beta chains were sequenced from one sample in a study of T cell responses to AZD1222 COVID-19 vaccine. The table came from immunoSEQ multiplex PCR; TCRdb's copy has only in-frame clones and leaves some out. The sample has under 130,000 clones, 70% to 90% seen once. The sample here was peripheral blood, taken 28 days after the second AZD1222 dose. These receptors were obtained from an adult who received the AZD1222 COVID-19 vaccine.

The V call is TRBV6-5, the J call TRBJ2-1; 10 nucleotides agree with TRBD2. CDR3 length: 15 amino acids. The germline V gene has CDR1 MNHEY and CDR2 SVGAGI. V lost 2 bases and J lost 5; bases outside the gene matches: 3. The CDR3 DNA reads as TGTGCCAGCAGTTACAACCTAGCGGGAGACAATGAGCAGTTCTTC. Residues: CASSYNLAGDNEQFF.

The chain recombines TRBV11-2 with TRBJ2-6; D is perhaps TRBD1 (5 bases). The CDR3 spans 16 residues. V dropped 1 base and J dropped 0 bases, with 7 bases sitting between them. Per the germline V gene, CDR1 is SGHAT and CDR2 is FQNNGV. CDR3 bases: TGTGCCAGCAGCTTAGTTAGGGGCTCTGGGGCCAACGTCCTGACTTTC. Amino acid sequence: CASSLVRGSGANVLTF.

Points on this clone: The CDR3 ends on some other residue instead of the conserved phenylalanine or tryptophan, so this is likely a read error. The limits of the CDR3 on the DNA are not certain, so only TCRdb's listed CDR3 is given. The CDR3 here is CASSEEDRRLLI. The rearrangement joins TRBV2 to TRBJ2-7. The CDR3 totals 12 residues, both ends included. In germline, CDR1 is SNHLY, CDR2 FYNNEI.

The V gene is TRBV4-2, the J gene TRBJ2-1; D possibly matches TRBD1 or TRBD2 (5 bases each). The CDR3 sequence is 15 residues long. V lost 3 bases and J 5 bases, leaving 14 bases between the germline ends. Germline CDR1 LGHNA, CDR2 YNFKEQ. The chain's CDR3 is CASSQPGRTNNEQFF. Written as DNA, the CDR3 is TGTGCCAGCAGCCAGCCGGGACGTACGAACAATGAGCAGTTCTTC.

This chain links TRBV30 with TRBJ1-2, with TRBD1 matching 11 bases. CDR3 size: 13 residues. CDR1 is GTSNPN, CDR2 SVGIG, per germline (reference sequence). J was trimmed by 6 bases and V by 2 bases; bases with no gene match: 2. CDR3 sequence: CAWSPDRGHGYTF. Here the CDR3 DNA reads TGTGCCTGGAGTCCGGACAGGGGGCATGGCTACACCTTC.

CDR3 region: CASSYAGMNTEAFF. As DNA, the CDR3 is TGTGCCAGCAGTTACGCAGGCATGAACACTGAAGCTTTCTTT. The rearrangement uses TRBV6-5 and TRBJ1-1, with D unresolved. V lost 2 bases and J 0 bases, leaving 7 bases between the germline ends. Germline V CDR1 and CDR2: MNHEY, SVGAGI. CDR3 length: 14 amino acids.

The rearrangement uses TRBV9 and TRBJ2-1; 8 bases are a match to TRBD2. V was clipped by 3 bases and J by 0 bases; unmatched bases: 5. Germline CDR1 and CDR2: SGDLS and YYNGEE. The CDR3 has 16 residues. The CDR3 coding sequence is TGTGCCAGCAGCGGTAGCGGGGCGAGCTCCTACAATGAGCAGTTCTTC. Residues: CASSGSGASSYNEQFF.

J is TRBJ2-2 and V is TRBV7-9; TRBD1 matches at 8 bases. V trimming: 2 bases; J trimming: 1 base; junction bases outside the gene matches: 6. Germline V gene data show CDR1 as SEHNR and CDR2 as FQNEAQ (reference sequence). The CDR3 covers 17 residues. Here the CDR3 reads CASSLRGQGENTGELFF. In DNA, the CDR3 is TGTGCCAGCAGCTTAAGAGGACAGGGAGAGAACACCGGGGAGCTGTTTTTT.

The chain has TRBV7-2 and TRBJ2-7, with TRBD2 as a possible D gene (7 bases). In germline, CDR1 is SGHTA, CDR2 FQGNSA. This CDR3 is built from 14 residues. The V gene lost 6 bases and the J gene lost 4 bases, with 16 bases spanning the gap. The CDR3 protein is CASSPGGAWYEQYF. DNA of the CDR3: TGTGCCAGCAGTCCTGGGGGGGCGTGGTACGAGCAGTACTTC.

This clone showed up just once. The V gene is TRBV6-2 or TRBV6-3, the J gene TRBJ1-5; D unclear. This CDR3 spans 18 amino acids. Trimming shortened V by 2 bases and J by 5 bases, and 22 bases separated the two germline ends. Germline assignment: CDR1 MNHEY and CDR2 SVGEGT. The CDR3 DNA reads as TGTGCCAGCAGTTACCCCTCGTCAAACCGACTACCCTATCAGCCCCAGCATTTT. It codes for CASSYPSSNRLPYQPQHF.

This clone was observed a single time. The rearrangement links TRBV4-3 to TRBJ1-2, with D possibly TRBD1 on 5 matching bases. The germline V gene has CDR1 LGHNA and CDR2 YSLEER. CDR3 length equals 15 residues. V lost 1 base to trimming and J lost 0 bases, with 9 bases between them. CDR3 in amino acids: CASSQAGRANYGYTF. The CDR3 DNA sequence: TGCGCCAGCAGCCAAGCCGGCAGGGCTAACTATGGCTACACCTTC.

This clone showed up just once. The chain combines TRBV5-1 with TRBJ2-7, with D perhaps TRBD1 (5 bases). V gave up 0 bases and J gave up 2 bases, with 15 bases separating them. This CDR3 has 16 amino acids. The V gene's germline CDR1 is SGHRS and CDR2 YFSETQ. Here the CDR3 reads CASSLDSREWAYEQYF. CDR3 coding DNA: TGCGCCAGCAGCTTGGACTCCAGGGAATGGGCCTACGAGCAGTACTTC. The variable domain in full, completed from reference TRBV5-1 and TRBJ2-7, reads KAGVTQTPRYLIKTRGQQVTLSCSPISGHRSVSWYQQTPGQGLQFLFEYFSETQRNKGNFPGRFSGRQFSNSRSEMNVSTLELGDSALYLCASSLDSREWAYEQYFGPGTRLTVT.

This clone was counted between two and nine times. The chain couples TRBV4-1 to TRBJ2-7; 8 bases agree with TRBD1. This CDR3 comprises 15 residues. In germline, CDR1 is MGHRA, CDR2 YSYEKL. The trim removed 0 bases at V and 5 bases at J, leaving 6 bases unmatched. CDR3: CASSQDPRQGNEQYF. CDR3 DNA: TGCGCCAGCAGCCAAGATCCCCGACAGGGGAACGAGCAGTACTTC.

The chain recombines TRBV4-1 with TRBJ2-1; D call uncertain. This CDR3 region has 14 residues. V was clipped by 0 bases and J by 4 bases, with 7 bases between them. The V gene's germline CDR1 is MGHRA and CDR2 YSYEKL. CDR3 in DNA: TGCGCCAGCAGCCAAGATACTGCTTACAATGAGCAGTTCTTC. Translating gives CASSQDTAYNEQFF.

This sequence joins TRBV9 and TRBJ1-2, with 12 bases fitting TRBD1. Germline CDR1 reads SGDLS; CDR2 reads YYNGEE. Germline trimming cut 2 bases from V and 2 bases from J; bases unmatched to any gene: 1. The CDR3 totals 15 residues. The CDR3, as DNA: TGTGCCAGCAGCGTTGGGACAGGGGGCAACTATGGCTACACCTTC. Protein sequence: CASSVGTGGNYGYTF.

V is TRBV30 and J is TRBJ1-2; D call uncertain. Between the trimmed V and J ends, which lost 5 bases and 4 bases, there was a span of 14 bases. Germline lookup yields CDR1 GTSNPN and CDR2 SVGIG (reference sequence). This CDR3 has 13 residues. The CDR3 loop is CAWGKRRTYGYTF. CDR3 sequence (DNA): TGTGCCTGGGGGAAAAGACGGACCTATGGCTACACCTTC.

This clone was observed a single time. The V and J genes are TRBV6-2 or TRBV6-3 and TRBJ2-7; TRBD1 aligns across 7 bases. The CDR3 consists of 14 residues. Trimming removed 0 bases from V and 5 bases from J; junction bases left unmatched: 4. Germline V CDR1 and CDR2: MNHEY, SVGEGT. For the CDR3, the DNA is TGTGCCAGCAGTTACTCGAGGGGGCTCCACGAGCAGTACTTC. Translation gives CASSYSRGLHEQYF.

In its sample, this clone was seen a few times. The chain combines TRBV7-3 with TRBJ1-1, with TRBD1 matching 7 bases. The junction had 5 bases not matched to a gene; V was cut back by 6 bases and J by 4 bases. Germline V gene sequence: CDR1 SGHTA, CDR2 FQGTGA. This CDR3 is 13 amino acids long. CDR3 amino acids: CASSPGGGTEAFF. In nucleotides, the CDR3 is TGTGCCAGCAGTCCAGGGGGAGGCACTGAAGCTTTCTTT. The complete variable domain, with remaining parts taken from reference TRBV7-3 and TRBJ1-1, reads GAGVSQTPSNKVTEKGKYVELRCDPISGHTALYWYRQSLGQGPEFLIYFQGTGAADDSGLPNDRFFAVRPEGSVSTLKIQRTERGDSAVYLCASSPGGGTEAFFGQGTRLTVV.

The chain carries TRBV28 and TRBJ1-2; D perhaps matches TRBD1 (6 bases). Trimming took off 2 bases at V and 1 base at J, with 17 bases between the two ends. The CDR3 spans 17 residues. Germline V gene lookup returns CDR1 MDHEN and CDR2 SYDVKM. CDR3 sequence (DNA): TGTGCCAGCAGTTTACCGGGGTGGGGGCAAGGTAACTATGGCTACACCTTC. Residues: CASSLPGWGQGNYGYTF.

This clone was recorded once. The chain combines TRBV7-8 with TRBJ2-3; weak D call: TRBD2 (7 bases). V lost 5 bases, J lost 2 bases, and 17 bases lay in between. Germline V CDR1 and CDR2: SGHVS, FQNEAQ. The CDR3 length is 16 residues. The CDR3 region has the DNA TGTGCCAGCAGCCCCCAAGGGGGGGTATCCACAGATACGCAGTATTTT. It translates to CASSPQGGVSTDTQYF. Full variable domain (outside the CDR3, taken from reference TRBV7-8 and TRBJ2-3): GAGVSQSPRYKVAKRGQDVALRCDPISGHVSLFWYQQALGQGPEFLTYFQNEAQLDKSGLPSDRFFAERPEGSVSTLKIQRTQQEDSAVYLCASSPQGGVSTDTQYFGPGTRLTVL.

The chain links TRBV2 to TRBJ1-2; the match to TRBD1 covers 7 bases. Germline-derived CDR1 and CDR2 are SNHLY and FYNNEI. The trim removed 6 bases at V and 7 bases at J, leaving 8 bases unmatched. The CDR3 has 13 amino acids. The CDR3 DNA reads TGTGCCAGCAGACAGGGGTTAGTCTCTGGCTACACCTTC. It codes for CASRQGLVSGYTF. The full variable domain, its missing parts supplied by reference TRBV2 and TRBJ1-2, is EPEVTQTPSHQVTQMGQEVILRCVPISNHLYFYWYRQILGQKVEFLVSFYNNEISEKSEIFDDQFSVERPDGSNFTLKIRSTKLEDSAMYFCASRQGLVSGYTFGSGTRLTVV.

The gene calls are TRBV7-3 and TRBJ2-3; no firm D call. Germline assignment: CDR1 SGHTA and CDR2 FQGTGA. The CDR3 sequence is 14 residues long. V was shortened by 5 bases and J by 2 bases, with 11 bases between the two germline ends. The CDR3 DNA follows: TGTGCCAGCAGCCGTTCCGCCCTCACAGATACGCAGTATTTT. As protein: CASSRSALTDTQYF.

The chain is built from TRBV3-1 (or the pseudogene TRBV3-2) and TRBJ1-2, with TRBD1 as a possible D gene (5 bases). V lost 3 bases, J lost 7 bases, and 15 bases lay in between. Germline lookup yields CDR1 LGHDT and CDR2 YNNKEL (reference sequence). The CDR3 sequence is 14 residues long. This chain's CDR3 is CASSQGNQGSGYTF. The CDR3 DNA reads TGTGCCAGCAGCCAGGGGAACCAGGGCTCTGGCTACACCTTC.